The 5 T cell receptor beta chains reported below all come from one sample, sequenced in a study of T cell repertoires in cytomegalovirus infection. TCRdb reprocessed the reads with MiXCR, giving one entry per CDR3 protein. This sample yields about 920,000 distinct CDR3 sequences, of which roughly a third are seen a single time; over 10% belongs to the top ten. These receptors' targets are unknown. Specimen: cultured CD8+ T cells from PBMCs, collected from culture after CMV antigen stimulation. Every receptor here comes from a human donor in good health (CMV status not recorded). Some clones in this sample may be carry-over from other donors' samples.

In this sample, this clonotype turned up many times. This chain uses TRBV11-2 with TRBJ1-6; 7 nucleotides line up with TRBD1. Trimming cost V 4 bases and J 11 bases; bases outside gene matches: 5. There are 13 residues in the CDR3. The V gene's germline CDR1 is SGHAT and CDR2 FQNNGV. The DNA of the CDR3 is TGTGCCAGCAGCTCCCGACAGGGACCACCCCTCCACTTT. This sequence encodes CASSSRQGPPLHF.

This clonotype was counted at least ten times. V and J are TRBV7-4 and TRBJ2-2, with a tentative D call TRBD2 (6 bases). Germline V lookup: CDR1 SGHVT, CDR2 SQSDAQ. The V and J ends lost 2 bases and 7 bases respectively, with 20 bases between them. The CDR3 covers 17 residues. CDR3: CASSLRWAPLRGGELFF. CDR3 nucleotide sequence: TGTGCCAGCAGCTTACGATGGGCTCCCCTGCGGGGCGGGGAGCTGTTTTTT.

This chain joins TRBV29-1 and TRBJ2-1; no definite D call. This CDR3 is built from 13 residues. V was clipped by 5 bases and J by 3 bases, with 11 bases between them. Germline CDR1 is SQVTM and CDR2 is ANQGSEA. The CDR3 sequence is CSVSGVFYNEQFF. The CDR3 nucleotides are TGCAGCGTTTCTGGGGTCTTCTACAATGAGCAGTTCTTC.

This clonotype was seen a few times. The rearrangement joins TRBV28 to TRBJ2-7; D is unclear. Trimming removed 8 bases from V and 5 bases from J, with 19 bases in between. The CDR3 contains 14 residues. CDR1 is MDHEN, CDR2 SYDVKM, per germline. The CDR3 DNA follows: TGTGCCAGCCGAGGTACCGGCGTCCAGAACGAGCAGTACGTC. Translating it yields CASRGTGVQNEQYV.

This clonotype was counted many times. The chain joins TRBV7-2 to TRBJ1-1, with a weak D call TRBD1 (6 bases). The germline CDR1 and CDR2 sequences are SGHTA and FQGNSA. The length of the CDR3 is 13 residues. V lost 4 bases, J lost 4 bases, and 10 bases lay in between. CDR3 in amino acids: CASSSGVTTEAFF. The CDR3, as DNA: TGTGCCAGCAGCTCAGGGGTGACCACTGAAGCTTTCTTT.